These 25 T cell receptor beta chains share one sample of origin, sequenced in a study of blood T cells in healthy people across ages. Next came a second PCR, run for roughly 6 to 11 cycles, which used a sample-barcoded 5' primer along with a J-beta primer mix. TCRdb fed the 5' RACE reads into MiXCR, producing one record per CDR3 protein. This table has some 710,000 distinct CDR3 sequences, about a fifth appearing once. The sequenced sample consisted of blood. All receptors derive from a man aged 65 to 85 in good health.

This clonotype was counted a few times. CDR3 sequence reads: CASRPLSYNEQFF. The DNA for the CDR3 is TGTGCCAGCAGGCCCCTCTCATACAATGAGCAGTTCTTC. The chain recombines TRBV12-3 or TRBV12-4 with TRBJ2-1; D is unclear. V lost 6 bases, J lost 4 bases, and 10 bases lay in between. This CDR3 has 13 residues.

This clonotype was found a few times. The genes are TRBV5-1 and TRBJ2-5, with D unclear. The CDR3 sequence is 13 residues long. V shed 2 bases and J shed 1 base, with 6 bases lying between them. The germline V gene encodes CDR1 SGHRS and CDR2 YFSETQ. CDR3 DNA sequence: TGCGCCAGCAGCTTACACCTCCAAGAGACCCAGTACTTC. It translates to CASSLHLQETQYF. Based on the CDR3 plus reference TRBV5-1 and TRBJ2-5, the full variable domain is KAGVTQTPRYLIKTRGQQVTLSCSPISGHRSVSWYQQTPGQGLQFLFEYFSETQRNKGNFPGRFSGRQFSNSRSEMNVSTLELGDSALYLCASSLHLQETQYFGPGTRLLVL.

V usage is TRBV7-7 and J usage is TRBJ2-2; D tentatively fits TRBD1 or TRBD2 (5 bases each). The CDR3 runs to 14 residues. Germline V CDR1 and CDR2: SSHAT, FNYEAQ (reference sequence). Trimming stripped 1 base from V and 7 bases from J, with 10 bases between. CDR3 protein: CASSLDRGDGELFF. The DNA for the CDR3 is TGTGCCAGCAGCTTAGACCGAGGGGACGGGGAGCTGTTTTTT.

This clonotype was detected many times. The CDR3 bases are TGCAGCGTAGCCGCAAGGGAAAAACTGTTTTTT. Encoded protein: CSVAAREKLFF. The chain employs TRBV29-1 and TRBJ1-4; D unresolved. This CDR3 is built from 11 residues. Trimming took off 6 bases at V and 8 bases at J, with 10 bases between the two ends. Looked up from germline, CDR1 is SQVTM and CDR2 is ANQGSEA.

This clonotype was counted between two and nine times. This chain connects TRBV5-1 to TRBJ2-5; 7 nucleotides agree with TRBD1. The CDR3 extends over 15 amino acids. Germline loops: CDR1 SGHRS, CDR2 YFSETQ. J was trimmed by 1 base and V by 6 bases; bases with no gene match: 9. DNA of the CDR3: TGCGCCAGCATTCCGGGGCCAGGGGGCCAAGAGACCCAGTACTTC. Translated, it gives CASIPGPGGQETQYF.

The chain links TRBV7-2 to TRBJ2-5; D may be TRBD1 (5 bases). The J call is in doubt because the DNA end fits TRBJ2-3 better. Germline V gene data show CDR1 as SGHTA and CDR2 as FQGNSA. This CDR3 has 11 residues. The CDR3 sequence is CASSVGVTQYF. The CDR3 DNA sequence: TGTGCCAGCAGTGTAGGGGTCACGCAGTATTTT.

This chain joins TRBV5-1 and TRBJ2-5; 7 bases map to TRBD1. With the DNA end fitting TRBJ2-7 better, the J assignment may be wrong. CDR3 size: 16 residues. Germline V gene sequence: CDR1 SGHRS, CDR2 YFSETQ. The CDR3: CASSSPRTGPSYEQYF. The CDR3 bases are TGCGCCAGCAGCTCCCCCCGGACAGGACCCTCCTACGAGCAGTACTTC.

In its sample, this clonotype was seen a few times. The chain carries TRBV29-1 and TRBJ1-2, with TRBD1 matching 10 bases. This CDR3 contains 13 residues. Germline CDR1 reads SQVTM; CDR2 reads ANQGSEA. The V and J ends lost 3 bases and 7 bases, in that order; junction bases with no gene match: 5. CDR3 loop: CSVEETGGGGYTF. The DNA of the CDR3 is TGCAGCGTTGAGGAGACAGGGGGCGGTGGCTACACCTTC.

As to this clonotype: This may arise from a read error, as a much more abundant clone is one base away. The chain joins TRBV20-1 to TRBJ1-2; 7 bases are shared with TRBD1. CDR1 and CDR2 from the germline V gene are DFQATT and SNEGSKA (reference sequence). CDR3 length: 13 residues. As DNA, the CDR3 is TGCAGTGCTAGAGGACGGCAGGGGGAAGGCTTCACCTTC. Translating it yields CSARGRQGEGFTF.

This chain uses TRBV5-1 with TRBJ1-2, with TRBD1 matching over 7 bases. This CDR3 is built from 16 residues. V gave up 4 bases and J gave up 2 bases; unmatched junction bases: 11. Germline CDR1 SGHRS, CDR2 YFSETQ. CDR3 bases: TGCGCCAGCAGCCCCAGGGACAGAAGTTTGAACTATGGCTACACCTTC. It is translated as CASSPRDRSLNYGYTF.

The V and J genes are TRBV7-9 and TRBJ2-3, with 7 bases aligning to TRBD1. V lost 4 bases and J lost 0; bases outside the gene matches: 7. Germline V CDR1 and CDR2: SEHNR, FQNEAQ (reference sequence). The CDR3 has 16 amino acids. CDR3 region: CASSSYDRASTDTQYF. CDR3 nucleotide sequence: TGTGCCAGCAGCTCGTACGACAGGGCTAGCACAGATACGCAGTATTTT. Full variable domain (remainder filled in from reference TRBV7-9 and TRBJ2-3): DTGVSQNPRHKITKRGQNVTFRCDPISEHNRLYWYRQTLGQGPEFLTYFQNEAQLEKSRLLSDRFSAERPKGSFSTLEIQRTEQGDSAMYLCASSSYDRASTDTQYFGPGTRLTVL.

This clonotype was recorded many times. The J gene is TRBJ2-7, the V gene TRBV3-1; 12 bases match TRBD2. Trimming cost V 5 bases and J 2 bases; bases outside gene matches: 4. CDR3 length equals 15 residues. CDR1 and CDR2 (germline): LGHDT, YNNKEL (reference sequence). CDR3 protein: CASSETSGGPYEQYF. The CDR3 DNA sequence: TGTGCCAGCAGCGAGACTAGCGGGGGCCCCTACGAGCAGTACTTC.

The chain joins TRBV4-1 to TRBJ1-2; a weak D match, TRBD1 (5 bases). This CDR3 contains 15 residues. V was cut by 3 bases and J by 5 bases, with 16 bases left in between. Germline V CDR1 and CDR2: MGHRA, YSYEKL. CDR3 sequence reads: CASSQGQGLHYGYTF. CDR3 nucleotide sequence: TGCGCCAGCAGCCAGGGGCAAGGGCTACATTATGGCTACACCTTC.

This clonotype was counted between two and nine times. The chain employs TRBV20-1 and TRBJ2-5; D not certain. Germline V lookup: CDR1 DFQATT, CDR2 SNEGSKA (reference sequence). V was trimmed by 3 bases and J by 5 bases, leaving 10 bases between them. There are 12 residues in the CDR3. CDR3 region: CSARTVAETQYF. Written as DNA, the CDR3 is TGCAGTGCTAGGACGGTGGCGGAGACCCAGTACTTC.

The V and J genes are TRBV28 and TRBJ2-5; a weak D match, TRBD1 (5 bases). The germline CDR1 and CDR2 sequences are MDHEN and SYDVKM. The germline V and J ends were trimmed by 10 bases and 5 bases, with 17 bases remaining between them. The CDR3 contains 13 residues. As DNA, the CDR3 is TGTGCCACAAACCCAGGGCACAGGGAGACCCAGTACTTC. Amino acids: CATNPGHRETQYF.

The CDR3 nucleotides are TGCAGCGTGGGCGGGAGTTGGTACAATGAGCAGTTCTTC. Translation: CSVGGSWYNEQFF. This chain uses TRBV20-1 with TRBJ2-1; TRBD2 matches 7 bases. CDR3 length: 13 amino acids. CDR1 DFQATT and CDR2 SNEGSKA come from the germline V gene (reference sequence).

This rearrangement joins TRBV5-1 to TRBJ2-7; D possibly corresponds to TRBD1 (6 bases). CDR1 is SGHRS and CDR2 is YFSETQ in the germline V gene. Deletions cut 4 bases from V and 4 bases from J, with 15 bases between. The CDR3 is 14 residues long. CDR3: CASSAFNQGYEQYF. The DNA of the CDR3 is TGCGCCAGCAGCGCGTTTAACCAGGGGTACGAGCAGTACTTC.

The rearrangement uses TRBV5-1 and TRBJ2-5; D is unclear. The V end lost 1 base, the J end lost 1 base, and 11 bases lay between the germline ends. The CDR3 is 15 residues long. Germline lookup yields CDR1 SGHRS and CDR2 YFSETQ. The CDR3, as DNA: TGCGCCAGCAGCTTGTCTCTGCGCCTCCAAGAGACCCAGTACTTC. It yields the protein CASSLSLRLQETQYF.

This clonotype has more than one count but fewer than ten. The CDR3 DNA reads as TGTGCCAGCAGCTTGGCTAATGGAATTTGGACTGAAGCTTTCTTT. Translation gives CASSLANGIWTEAFF. The rearrangement links TRBV5-6 to TRBJ1-1; the D is unclear. The V gene lost 0 bases and the J gene lost 5 bases, with 14 bases spanning the gap. This CDR3 has 15 amino acids. Germline values: CDR1 SGHDT, CDR2 YYEEEE.

This chain connects TRBV29-1 to TRBJ2-1; 7 nucleotides line up with TRBD2. J lost 2 bases, V lost 6 bases, and 7 bases had no gene match. The CDR3 covers 14 residues. Germline lookup yields CDR1 SQVTM and CDR2 ANQGSEA. The CDR3 DNA is TGCAGCGTCCCCGGACTAGTCCCCTACAATGAGCAGTTCTTC. Encoded protein: CSVPGLVPYNEQFF.

A few counts support this clonotype. This rearrangement joins TRBV6-5 to TRBJ1-1, with a tentative D call TRBD1 (6 bases). Germline assignment: CDR1 MNHEY and CDR2 SVGAGI. Trimming shortened V by 2 bases and J by 4 bases, and 14 bases separated the two germline ends. CDR3 length: 15 residues. The CDR3 protein is CASSYTGYGTTEAFF. The DNA for the CDR3 is TGTGCCAGCAGTTACACAGGGTATGGAACCACTGAAGCTTTCTTT.

This chain uses TRBV7-2 with TRBJ2-7; unclear D gene. The CDR3 is 13 residues long. The germline CDR1 and CDR2 sequences are SGHTA and FQGNSA. Trimming cost V 7 bases and J 2 bases, with 12 bases left between them. The CDR3 protein is CASNLNPAYEQYV. The CDR3 DNA reads as TGTGCCAGCAACCTTAACCCTGCCTACGAGCAGTACGTC.

This clonotype was recorded a few times. The V gene is TRBV3-1, the J gene TRBJ2-1; 10 positions match TRBD2. V was clipped by 0 bases and J by 0 bases; unmatched bases: 11. CDR3 length: 20 amino acids. Germline lookup yields CDR1 LGHDT and CDR2 YNNKEL (reference sequence). CDR3 sequence (DNA): TGTGCCAGCAGCCAAGACGCCCTTAGCGGGAGGATAAGCTCCTACAATGAGCAGTTCTTC. Its protein is CASSQDALSGRISSYNEQFF.

This clonotype was seen many times. This sequence joins TRBV7-9 and TRBJ2-1, with a tentative D call TRBD1 (5 bases). The germline gives CDR1 SEHNR, CDR2 FQNEAQ (reference sequence). The CDR3 runs 12 residues. Between the trimmed V and J ends, which lost 4 bases and 8 bases, there was a span of 9 bases. The CDR3 is CASSSQGYEQFF. CDR3 sequence (DNA): TGTGCCAGCAGCTCCCAGGGTTATGAGCAGTTCTTC.

V usage is TRBV12-3 or TRBV12-4 and J usage is TRBJ2-5, with D uncertain. V was pared by 0 bases and J by 14 bases, with 16 bases between. The CDR3 is 13 amino acids. CDR3 protein: CASSLAEGYEHYF. The CDR3 DNA is TGTGCCAGCAGTTTAGCGGAAGGGTACGAGCACTACTTC.